These 8 T cell receptor beta chains were sequenced from one sample in a study of blood T cell repertoires in COVID-19. Sequencing used immunoSEQ multiplex PCR; TCRdb keeps in-frame clones, though not all of them. The sample consists of under 300,000 clones, 89% of them appearing once. The sample consisted of PBMCs or T cells enriched from blood (not recorded which). The receptors were gathered from a woman aged 40 to 49 who had recovered from COVID-19.

The V gene is TRBV7-9, the J gene TRBJ2-1; TRBD1 agrees at 7 bases. CDR1 SEHNR and CDR2 FQNEAQ come from the germline V gene (reference sequence). V was clipped by 1 base and J by 6 bases; unmatched bases: 9. The CDR3 runs to 16 residues. CDR3 amino acids: CASSLEPSTGRNEQFF. The CDR3 DNA sequence: TGTGCCAGCAGCTTAGAACCATCGACAGGGCGCAATGAGCAGTTCTTC.

V gene TRBV29-1 combines with J gene TRBJ1-2; TRBD1 might be the D (6 bases). This CDR3 spans 13 amino acids. V dropped 7 bases and J dropped 7 bases, with 19 bases sitting between them. Germline V gene sequence: CDR1 SQVTM, CDR2 ANQGSEA. This chain's CDR3 is CSAKTGIIGGYTF. The DNA for the CDR3 is TGCAGCGCCAAGACAGGCATAATTGGTGGCTACACCTTC.

The V call is TRBV5-4, the J call TRBJ2-1, with D possibly matching TRBD1 (6 bases). The CDR3 extends over 11 amino acids. The V gene lost 10 bases and the J gene lost 3 bases, with 8 bases spanning the gap. Germline V gene data show CDR1 as SGHNT and CDR2 as YYREEE (reference sequence). The chain's CDR3 is CAGGDYNEQFF. The CDR3 nucleotides are TGTGCCGGGGGCGACTACAATGAGCAGTTCTTC.

The chain is built from TRBV6-1 and TRBJ1-2, with 7 bases lining up with TRBD1. The CDR3 totals 16 residues. Germline V gene lookup returns CDR1 MNHNS and CDR2 SASEGT. J gave up 7 bases and V 2 bases, and 13 bases lay outside the gene matches. CDR3 protein: CASSEYFPGGRGGYTF. CDR3 sequence (DNA): TGTGCCAGCAGTGAATACTTCCCAGGGGGAAGGGGTGGCTACACCTTC.

The V call is TRBV5-1, the J call TRBJ2-1; the match to TRBD2 covers 8 bases. The germline V gene has CDR1 SGHRS and CDR2 YFSETQ. This CDR3 has 15 residues. With 1 base clipped from V and 7 bases from J, the junction kept 7 bases outside the gene matches. This chain's CDR3 is CASSLTGGPGNEQFF. In DNA, the CDR3 is TGCGCCAGCAGCTTGACGGGAGGGCCAGGGAATGAGCAGTTCTTC.

The sample holds one count of this clone. The chain has TRBV7-3 and TRBJ2-3, with 8 bases matching TRBD2. Trimming at V came to 1 base and at J to 2 bases, leaving 5 bases not matched to a gene. The CDR3 loop spans 16 amino acids. Germline V gives CDR1 SGHTA, CDR2 FQGTGA. CDR3 residues: CASSLMGGRITDTQYF. DNA for the CDR3: TGTGCCAGCAGCTTAATGGGCGGGAGGATCACAGATACGCAGTATTTT.

The J gene is TRBJ2-1, the V gene TRBV29-1; TRBD2 matches 11 bases. The trim removed 6 bases at V and 2 bases at J, leaving 15 bases unmatched. Per germline, CDR1 SQVTM and CDR2 ANQGSEA. The CDR3 totals 18 residues. The CDR3 region is CSVDPPITSGSPYNEQFF. CDR3 DNA: TGCAGCGTCGATCCCCCGATAACTAGCGGGAGCCCCTACAATGAGCAGTTCTTC.

The chain employs TRBV7-9 and TRBJ1-4, with a tentative D call TRBD1 (6 bases). The CDR3 runs to 17 residues. V was pared by 0 bases and J by 2 bases, with 13 bases between. CDR1 SEHNR and CDR2 FQNEAQ come from the germline V gene (reference sequence). The CDR3 region has the DNA TGTGCCAGCAGCTTAGCGTCGGGGGGCCCGACTAATGAAAAACTGTTTTTT. This sequence encodes CASSLASGGPTNEKLFF.